The source of this T cell receptor (beta chain) is a study of blood T cell repertoires in COVID-19. Study details: The study drew acute and convalescent COVID-19 samples from the United States, Italy and Spain. T cells, B-cell-depleted T cells, or PBMCs supplied cDNA or gDNA.

Original handling: Estimation of nucleated cell counts was performed using reference gene primer amplification. Assay: immunoSEQ multiplex PCR; the TCRdb copy retains only in-frame clones and omits some. For V, J and clone size, that table is used; D and trimming come from the DNA. The sample consists of over 40,000 clones, about 90% of them appearing once. This TCR was sampled from a human donor in a cohort sampled during active COVID-19. Sequencing used peripheral blood.

The CDR3: CASSSGQLRRYF. In nucleotides, the CDR3 is TGTGCCAGCAGTTCCGGACAGTTACGAAGGTACTTC. The chain couples TRBV6-2 or TRBV6-3 to TRBJ2-7; tentative D call: TRBD1 (6 bases). The V gene lost 4 bases and the J gene lost 12 bases, with 16 bases spanning the gap. This CDR3 comprises 12 residues. The V gene's germline CDR1 is MNHEY and CDR2 SVGEGT.